These T cell receptor beta chains were read from a single sample in a study of graft-versus-host responses after intestinal transplantation. The method was immunoSEQ multiplex PCR; TCRdb's version includes in-frame clones alone and lacks a portion of them. The sample shows roughly 36,000 clones, 75% to 90% of them seen only once. Sample: PBMCs, taken roughly 1,000 days after transplant. The source of these receptors is a human patient who received an intestinal transplant, so some T cells may come from the graft donor. CDR3s include the opening cysteine and the closing phenylalanine or tryptophan. The D gene is left open where the match is weak. Some rows mark clone size as missing; the rest say once, few, many or name a class of expanded clone.

clone_size	d_call	j_call	v_call	cdr3_aa	cdr3_nt
once	TRBD1	TRBJ1-2	TRBV28	CASSFSTGAYGYTF	TGTGCCAGCAGTTTCTCGACAGGGGCTTATGGCTACACCTTC
NA	NA	TRBJ2-7	TRBV2	CASRPGGAYEQYF	TGTGCCAGCAGGCCAGGGGGGGCCTACGAGCAGTACTTC
NA	NA	TRBJ2-4	TRBV5-6	CASSREGIQYF	TGTGCCAGCAGTAGGGAAGGCATTCAGTACTTC
NA	NA	TRBJ2-1	TRBV2	CAIKGGDAYNEQFF	TGTGCCATCAAGGGGGGGGACGCCTACAATGAGCAGTTCTTC
NA	NA	TRBJ2-7	TRBV28	CATWVYGDHEQYF	TGTGCCACCTGGGTATACGGGGACCACGAGCAGTACTTC
once	NA	TRBJ2-1	TRBV11-2	CASSQRGEGLSSYNEQFF	TGTGCCAGCAGCCAGAGGGGTGAGGGTTTGAGCTCCTACAATGAGCAGTTCTTC
NA	NA	TRBJ2-5	TRBV18	CASSPNSAETQYF	TGTGCCAGCTCACCTAATTCAGCGGAGACCCAGTACTTC
NA	TRBD1	TRBJ1-1	TRBV19	CASSIRGPSTEAFF	TGTGCCAGTAGTATCAGGGGGCCAAGCACTGAAGCTTTCTTT
NA	NA	TRBJ2-7	TRBV6-1	CASSDTLPRAYF	TGTGCCAGCAGTGACACCCTCCCTCGCGCGTACTTC
NA	NA	TRBJ1-1	TRBV7-9	CASSLSVPEAFF	TGTGCCAGCAGCTTAAGCGTCCCCGAAGCTTTCTTT
NA	NA	TRBJ2-6	TRBV29-1	CSVDESGANVLTF	TGCAGCGTTGACGAATCTGGGGCCAACGTCCTGACTTTC
NA	NA	TRBJ2-7	TRBV2	CASSESGLAYEQYF	TGTGCCAGCAGTGAGAGCGGGCTGGCTTACGAGCAGTACTTC
NA	NA	TRBJ2-5	TRBV5-6	CASSAQGQETQYF	TGTGCCAGCAGCGCACAGGGCCAAGAGACCCAGTACTTC
few	NA	TRBJ1-1	TRBV5-1	CASSADLNTEAFF	TGCGCCAGCAGCGCGGATTTGAACACTGAAGCTTTCTTT
NA	NA	TRBJ2-3	TRBV28	CASSPTGDRTDTQYF	TGTGCCAGCAGTCCCACGGGGGACCGCACAGATACGCAGTATTTT
NA	TRBD1	TRBJ1-5	TRBV28	CASTIQRQGANQPQHF	TGTGCCAGTACAATTCAAAGACAGGGGGCGAATCAGCCCCAGCATTTT
NA	NA	TRBJ1-1	TRBV28	CASSLRGPKAFF	TGTGCCAGCAGTTTAAGGGGTCCGAAAGCTTTCTTT
NA	NA	TRBJ2-4	TRBV5-1	CASSLGGNRENIQYF	TGCGCCAGCAGCTTGGGGGGAAATCGGGAGAACATTCAGTACTTC
NA	TRBD1	TRBJ1-1	TRBV5-4	CASSWGDRGRGTEAFF	TGTGCCAGCAGCTGGGGCGACAGGGGGCGCGGAACTGAAGCTTTCTTT
NA	NA	TRBJ1-2	TRBV7-2	CASSWTDYYGYTF	TGTGCCAGCAGCTGGACAGACTACTATGGCTACACCTTC
NA	NA	TRBJ2-2	TRBV6-4	CASSTGNTGELFF	TGTGCCAGCAGTACAGGGAACACCGGGGAGCTGTTTTTT
NA	TRBD2	TRBJ2-3	TRBV2	CASSGTSGGGTDTQYF	TGTGCCAGCAGTGGCACTAGCGGGGGGGGCACAGATACGCAGTATTTT
NA	TRBD1	TRBJ1-2	TRBV30	CAWRTGQGDYGYTF	TGTGCCTGGAGAACCGGACAGGGAGATTATGGCTACACCTTC
NA	TRBD1	TRBJ2-3	TRBV15	CATSRGGTGTGTDTQYF	TGTGCCACCAGCAGAGGGGGGACAGGGACGGGCACAGATACGCAGTATTTT
few	NA	TRBJ1-1	TRBV4-1	CASSQATRGTEAFF	TGCGCCAGCAGCCAGGCGACACGGGGGACTGAAGCTTTCTTT
NA	NA	TRBJ2-1	TRBV5-1	CASSLRTDGEQFF	TGCGCCAGCAGCCTACGGACAGATGGTGAGCAGTTCTTC
NA	TRBD2	TRBJ2-2	TRBV9	CASSAPGLAGGEQRDTGELFF	TGTGCCAGCAGCGCCCCCGGGCTAGCGGGGGGTGAGCAGCGTGACACCGGGGAGCTGTTTTTT
NA	TRBD1	TRBJ1-1	TRBV19	CASSIVFTGDMNTEAFF	TGTGCCAGTAGTATAGTATTTACAGGGGACATGAACACTGAAGCTTTCTTT
NA	TRBD1	TRBJ2-1	TRBV4-2	CASSPHPTGTGAIEQFF	TGTGCCAGCAGCCCGCATCCAACCGGGACAGGAGCCATCGAGCAGTTCTTC
NA	NA	TRBJ1-2	TRBV30	CAWSVPGGYTF	TGTGCCTGGAGTGTACCGGGGGGCTACACCTTC
NA	NA	TRBJ2-3	TRBV4-2	CASSQERARDTQYF	TGTGCCAGCAGCCAAGAGAGGGCCCGGGATACGCAGTATTTT
NA	NA	TRBJ1-3	TRBV6-1	CASSETWTGNTIYF	TGTGCCAGCAGTGAGACCTGGACTGGAAACACCATATATTTT
NA	NA	TRBJ2-1	TRBV7-6	CASSLERGGEQFF	TGTGCCAGCAGTTTAGAGAGGGGGGGTGAGCAGTTCTTC